This T cell receptor (beta chain) was sequenced for a study of blood T cell repertoires in COVID-19. Across the whole study: Acute and convalescent COVID-19 specimens originated in the United States, Italy and Spain. PBMCs, B-cell-depleted T cells, or T cells were the source of the cDNA or gDNA that made up the material.

CDR3 size: 17 residues. Trimming at V came to 3 bases and at J to 3 bases, leaving 9 bases not matched to a gene. Per the germline V gene, CDR1 is SGHRS and CDR2 is YFSETQ. As processed by the authors: How many nucleated cells were present was estimated from reference gene primer amplification. Assay: immunoSEQ multiplex PCR; the TCRdb copy retains only in-frame clones and omits some. V and J calls and clone size are those listed in that table; D and trimming were worked out from the DNA. The repertoire includes about 100,000 clones, around 86% of them detected once, and around 15% sits in the top ten.

This receptor was identified in a man aged 50 or older with acute or convalescent COVID-19. V and J are TRBV5-1 and TRBJ2-2; 9 bases align to TRBD1. Sequenced material: peripheral blood. CDR3 sequence reads: CASSSSGTGRYTGELFF. The CDR3 coding sequence is TGCGCCAGCAGCTCCAGTGGGACAGGGCGGTACACCGGGGAGCTGTTTTTT.